The rows below give T cell receptor beta chains drawn from one sample of a study of identical twins. TCRdb processed the 5' RACE reads anew with MiXCR; each CDR3 protein has one entry. In the table there are 200,000 to 250,000 distinct CDR3 sequences, 5% to 7% of which are singletons. These data are also associated with another study on T cells expressing NK-cell markers.

Sequencing used CD8+ T cells sorted from blood. These TCRs come from a woman aged 18-29 years in good health. The CDR3 runs from the conserved cysteine through the conserved F or W. The D gene is left open where the match is weak. Rows may omit the clone size; those that give it use once, few, many or a size class.

v_gene	j_gene	abundance	d_gene	CDR3nt	CDR3aa
TRBV6-5	TRBJ2-1	.	.	TGTGCCAGCACCTCTCTCAGGAATGAGCAGTTCTTC	CASTSLRNEQFF
TRBV12-3/TRBV12-4	TRBJ2-1	.	.	TGTGCCAGCAGTTTTTCGGGGGGCTCGGAGCAGTTCTTC	CASSFSGGSEQFF
TRBV7-6	TRBJ2-1	.	TRBD2	TGTGCCAGCAGCTTTTTTAAGGCGGGGGGGCTAAATGAGCAGTTCTTC	CASSFFKAGGLNEQFF
TRBV3-1	TRBJ2-5	many	TRBD2	TGTGCCAGCAGCTCCGGACTGCACTGGACTAGCGGCCAAGAGACCCAGTACTTC	CASSSGLHWTSGQETQYF
TRBV9	TRBJ2-5	.	.	TGTGCCAGCAGCGAGTCGGGATGGAGGGGTCAAGAGACCCAGTACTTC	CASSESGWRGQETQYF
TRBV19	TRBJ2-1	.	.	TGTGCCAGTAGTCCTCGGGACCGAATCAGTCTATACAATGAGCAGTTCTTC	CASSPRDRISLYNEQFF
TRBV27	TRBJ2-2	.	.	TGTGCCAGCAGTTTCAGACGACAGGGAGGCACCGGGGAGCTGTTTTTT	CASSFRRQGGTGELFF
TRBV5-8	TRBJ1-5	many	TRBD1	TGTGCCAGCAGCACCTGGACAGGCCTCAATCAGCCCCAGCATTTT	CASSTWTGLNQPQHF
TRBV4-2	TRBJ1-1	many	TRBD1	TGTGCCAGCAGCCCACGGACAGGGCGGAACACTGAAGCTTTCTTT	CASSPRTGRNTEAFF
TRBV7-9	TRBJ2-1	.	.	TGTGCCAGCAGCCCGTGGGACTTCTACAATGAGCAGTTCTTC	CASSPWDFYNEQFF
TRBV2	TRBJ1-1	many	TRBD1	TGTGCCAGCAGGACAGGGGGCACTGAAGCTTTCTTT	CASRTGGTEAFF
TRBV11-2	TRBJ2-3	.	TRBD1	TGTGCCAGCACCGGACAGGGGACAGATACGCAGTATTTT	CASTGQGTDTQYF